The 11 T cell receptor beta chains presented below share a single source sample, sequenced in a study of B cell selection in AIRE deficiency. Repertoires were generated with immunoSEQ multiplex PCR, while TCRdb's copy carries only in-frame clones and drops some. The sample consists of roughly 3,100 clones, over 70% of them appearing once. Sorted regulatory T cells were CD4-positive, CD25-high and CD127-low or negative. Sequenced sample: Tregs sorted from PBMCs. These receptors originate from a human donor with AIRE deficiency.

The chain carries TRBV29-1 and TRBJ2-1; TRBD2 is a possible D gene (5 bases). The V end was cut by 2 bases, the J end by 6 bases, with 14 bases between. Germline CDR1 and CDR2: SQVTM and ANQGSEA. This CDR3 is built from 14 residues. CDR3 protein: CSVEPYGDPNEQFF. DNA for the CDR3: TGCAGCGTTGAACCCTACGGGGATCCCAATGAGCAGTTCTTC.

The rearrangement joins TRBV15 to TRBJ1-1; D remains unclear. The germline V gene has CDR1 LNHNV and CDR2 YYDKDF (reference sequence). Between the trimmed V and J ends, which lost 0 bases and 5 bases, there was a span of 13 bases. The CDR3 extends over 15 amino acids. The CDR3 DNA reads as TGTGCCACCAGCAGAGATCGAGTAAGGGCAACTGAAGCTTTCTTT. Translated: CATSRDRVRATEAFF.

The CDR3 bases are TGTGCCAGCCTAAACCCCCTAGCGGGAGGGCCCCACGAGCAGTACTTC. Its translation is CASLNPLAGGPHEQYF. The gene calls are TRBV28 and TRBJ2-7; 12 bases fit TRBD2. Per the germline V gene, CDR1 is MDHEN and CDR2 is SYDVKM. V lost 8 bases and J lost 5; bases outside the gene matches: 13. CDR3 length equals 16 residues.

A remark on this clone: Other DNA sequences in this specimen translate into the identical CDR3. The chain uses TRBV5-1 and TRBJ1-5; D call uncertain. V was shortened by 0 bases and J by 2 bases, with 9 bases between the two germline ends. The germline gives CDR1 SGHRS, CDR2 YFSETQ. This CDR3 is built from 15 residues. This CDR3 is CASSLAGGGNQPQHF. CDR3 DNA: TGCGCCAGCAGCTTGGCAGGAGGAGGCAATCAGCCCCAGCATTTT.

This chain links TRBV29-1 with TRBJ1-1; weak D call: TRBD1 (6 bases). Germline V CDR1 and CDR2: SQVTM, ANQGSEA. Trimming left V 6 bases short and J 3 bases short, with 8 bases between. CDR3 length: 11 residues. CDR3 sequence reads: CSVNRDTEAFF. The DNA for the CDR3 is TGCAGCGTAAACAGGGACACTGAAGCTTTCTTT.

This rearrangement joins TRBV7-9 to TRBJ2-5; 12 bases match TRBD2. Germline V CDR1 and CDR2: SEHNR, FQNEAQ (reference sequence). J lost 2 bases, V lost 5 bases, and 6 bases had no gene match. The CDR3 contains 16 residues. Here the CDR3 reads CASSLPTSGRQETQYF. The CDR3 DNA sequence: TGTGCCAGCAGCCTACCGACTAGCGGGAGACAAGAGACCCAGTACTTC.

The rearrangement links TRBV28 to TRBJ2-7; D remains unclear. The CDR3 contains 13 residues. Germline V lookup: CDR1 MDHEN, CDR2 SYDVKM. Trimming pared 4 bases from V and 1 base from J, leaving 8 bases between. The CDR3 DNA is TGTGCCAGCAGTTCCCCCGGGTCCTACGAGCAGTACTTC. Its protein product is CASSSPGSYEQYF.

The rearrangement links TRBV7-9 to TRBJ2-7; D uncertain. Trimming pared 8 bases from V and 3 bases from J, leaving 11 bases between. Germline CDR1 is SEHNR and CDR2 is FQNEAQ (reference sequence). The CDR3 contains 12 residues. Here the CDR3 reads CASQESHYEQYF. The CDR3, as DNA: TGTGCCAGCCAGGAATCCCACTACGAGCAGTACTTC.

The chain has TRBV28 and TRBJ2-7; 9 bases agree with TRBD1. This CDR3 spans 14 amino acids. From germline, CDR1 is MDHEN and CDR2 SYDVKM. Trimming took 3 bases from V and 2 from J; bases not matched to a gene: 2. The chain's CDR3 is CASSLTGGTYEQYF. CDR3 DNA: TGTGCCAGCAGTTTGACAGGGGGAACCTACGAGCAGTACTTC.

The chain combines TRBV18 with TRBJ1-3, with a weak D call TRBD1 (6 bases). V was trimmed by 3 bases and J by 0 bases, leaving 21 bases between them. The CDR3 loop spans 19 amino acids. Germline V lookup: CDR1 KGHSH, CDR2 LQKENI. This CDR3 is CASSPTGIKHTTSGNTIYF. The DNA of the CDR3 is TGTGCCAGCTCACCTACAGGGATCAAGCACACTACCTCTGGAAACACCATATATTTT.

V and J are TRBV11-2 and TRBJ2-1; D might be TRBD2 (5 bases). The CDR3 has 13 amino acids. From germline, CDR1 is SGHAT and CDR2 FQNNGV. V lost 4 bases and J lost 6, with 10 bases in between. CDR3 coding DNA: TGTGCCAGCAGCTCCGACGCGGGCAATGAGCAGTTCTTC. Protein sequence: CASSSDAGNEQFF.